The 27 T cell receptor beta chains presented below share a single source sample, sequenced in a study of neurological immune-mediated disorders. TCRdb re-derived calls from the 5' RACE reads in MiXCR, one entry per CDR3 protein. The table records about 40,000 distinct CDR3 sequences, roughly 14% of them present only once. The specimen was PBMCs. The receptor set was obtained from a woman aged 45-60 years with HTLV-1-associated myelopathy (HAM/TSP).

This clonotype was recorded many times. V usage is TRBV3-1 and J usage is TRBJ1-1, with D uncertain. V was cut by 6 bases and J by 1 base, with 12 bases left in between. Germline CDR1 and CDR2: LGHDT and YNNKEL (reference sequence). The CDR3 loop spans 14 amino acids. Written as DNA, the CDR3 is TGTGCCAGCAGAAGTCTCGCCTCGAACACTGAAGCTTTCTTT. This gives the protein CASRSLASNTEAFF.

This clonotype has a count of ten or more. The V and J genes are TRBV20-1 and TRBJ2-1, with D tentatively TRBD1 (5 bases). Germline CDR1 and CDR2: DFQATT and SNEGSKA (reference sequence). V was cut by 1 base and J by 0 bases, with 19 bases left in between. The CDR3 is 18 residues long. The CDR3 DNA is TGCAGTGCTAGAGCTTGGGGCAATCGAACCTTCTCCTACAATGAGCAGTTCTTC. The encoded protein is CSARAWGNRTFSYNEQFF.

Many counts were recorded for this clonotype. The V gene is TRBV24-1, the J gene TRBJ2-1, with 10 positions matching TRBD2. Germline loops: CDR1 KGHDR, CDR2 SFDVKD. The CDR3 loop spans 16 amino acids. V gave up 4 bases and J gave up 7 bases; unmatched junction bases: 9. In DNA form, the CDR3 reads TGTGCCACCAGTGACCGAGCGGGGGGGCCGGGGAATGAGCAGTTCTTC. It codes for CATSDRAGGPGNEQFF.

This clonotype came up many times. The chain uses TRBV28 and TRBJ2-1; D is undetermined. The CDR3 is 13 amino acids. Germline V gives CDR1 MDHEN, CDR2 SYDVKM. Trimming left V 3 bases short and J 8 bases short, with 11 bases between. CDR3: CASSLPPGDEQFF. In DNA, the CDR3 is TGTGCCAGCAGTTTGCCCCCTGGGGATGAGCAGTTCTTC.

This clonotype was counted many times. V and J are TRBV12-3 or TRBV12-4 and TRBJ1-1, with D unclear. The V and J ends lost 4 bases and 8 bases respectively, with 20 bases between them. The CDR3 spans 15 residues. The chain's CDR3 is CASSSIGHREWEAFF. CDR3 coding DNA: TGTGCCAGCAGTTCCATTGGGCATCGAGAGTGGGAAGCTTTCTTT.

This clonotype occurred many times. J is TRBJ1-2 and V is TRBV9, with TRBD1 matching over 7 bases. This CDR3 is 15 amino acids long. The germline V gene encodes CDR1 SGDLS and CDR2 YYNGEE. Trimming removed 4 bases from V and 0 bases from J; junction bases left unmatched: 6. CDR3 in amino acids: CASSHGTVPNYGYTF. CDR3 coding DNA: TGTGCCAGCAGCCATGGGACAGTACCTAACTATGGCTACACCTTC.

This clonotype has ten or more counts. CDR3 sequence (DNA): TGTGCCAGCAGTTACTCCCCCGACAGGGGTGAAGTAAAACTGTTTTTT. Protein product: CASSYSPDRGEVKLFF. The rearrangement joins TRBV6-5 to TRBJ1-4, with TRBD1 matching over 8 bases. The germline V gene encodes CDR1 MNHEY and CDR2 SVGAGI. The V gene end was trimmed by 0 bases and the J gene end by 10 bases; junction bases not matched to a gene: 10. The CDR3 has 16 residues.

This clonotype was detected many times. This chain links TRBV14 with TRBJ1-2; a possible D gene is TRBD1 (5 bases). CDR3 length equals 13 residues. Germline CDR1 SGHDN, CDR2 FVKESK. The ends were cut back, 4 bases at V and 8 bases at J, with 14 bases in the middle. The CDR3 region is CASSLQRKGGYTF. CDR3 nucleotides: TGTGCCAGCAGCCTCCAGAGGAAGGGGGGCTACACCTTC. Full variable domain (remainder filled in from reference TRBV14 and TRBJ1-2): EAGVTQFPSHSVIEKGQTVTLRCDPISGHDNLYWYRRVMGKEIKFLLHFVKESKQDESGMPNNRFLAERTGGTYSTLKVQPAELEDSGVYFCASSLQRKGGYTFGSGTRLTVV.

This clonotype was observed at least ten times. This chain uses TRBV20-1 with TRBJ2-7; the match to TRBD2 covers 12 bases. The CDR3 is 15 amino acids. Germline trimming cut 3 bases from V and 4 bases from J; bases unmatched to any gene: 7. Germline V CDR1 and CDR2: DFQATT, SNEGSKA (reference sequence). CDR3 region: CSASPRTSGIYEQYF. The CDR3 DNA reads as TGCAGTGCTAGCCCGAGGACTAGCGGGATTTACGAGCAGTACTTC.

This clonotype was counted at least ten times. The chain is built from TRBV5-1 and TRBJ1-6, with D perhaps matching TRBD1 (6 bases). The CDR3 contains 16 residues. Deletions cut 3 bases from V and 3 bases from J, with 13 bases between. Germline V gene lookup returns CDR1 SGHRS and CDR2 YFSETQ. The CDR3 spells CASSSNRGDYNSPLHF. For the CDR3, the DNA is TGCGCCAGCAGCTCGAATAGGGGGGACTATAATTCACCCCTCCACTTT.

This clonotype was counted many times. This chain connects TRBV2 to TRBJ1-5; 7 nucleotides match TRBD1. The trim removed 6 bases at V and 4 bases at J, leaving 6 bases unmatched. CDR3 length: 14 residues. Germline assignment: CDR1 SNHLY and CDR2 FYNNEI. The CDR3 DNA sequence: TGTGCCAGCAGCAGGGACAGTGGGAATCAGCCCCAGCATTTT. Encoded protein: CASSRDSGNQPQHF.

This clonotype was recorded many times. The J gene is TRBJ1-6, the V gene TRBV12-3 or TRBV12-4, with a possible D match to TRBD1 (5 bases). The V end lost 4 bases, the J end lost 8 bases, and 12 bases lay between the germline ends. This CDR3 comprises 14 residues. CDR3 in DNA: TGTGCCAGCAGTTCTATAGGGGTTGATTCACCCCTCCACTTT. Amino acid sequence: CASSSIGVDSPLHF.

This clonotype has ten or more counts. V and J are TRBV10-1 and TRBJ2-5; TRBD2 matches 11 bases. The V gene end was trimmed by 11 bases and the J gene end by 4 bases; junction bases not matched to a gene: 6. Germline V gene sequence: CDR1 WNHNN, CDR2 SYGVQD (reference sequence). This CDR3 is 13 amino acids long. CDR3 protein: CAGGLAEVETQYF. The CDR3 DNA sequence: TGCGCCGGGGGACTAGCGGAGGTAGAGACCCAGTACTTC.

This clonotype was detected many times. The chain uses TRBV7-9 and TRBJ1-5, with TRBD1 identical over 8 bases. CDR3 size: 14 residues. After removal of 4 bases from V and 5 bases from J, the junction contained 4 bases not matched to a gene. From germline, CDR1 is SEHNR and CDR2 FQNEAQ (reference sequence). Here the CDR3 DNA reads TGTGCCAGCAGCTCCCAGGGGGCGGATCAGCCCCAGCATTTT. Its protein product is CASSSQGADQPQHF.

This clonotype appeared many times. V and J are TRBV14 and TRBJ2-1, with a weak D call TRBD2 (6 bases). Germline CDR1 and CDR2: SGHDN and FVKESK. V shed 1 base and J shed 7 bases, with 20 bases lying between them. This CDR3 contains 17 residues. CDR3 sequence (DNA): TGTGCCAGCAGCCAAGTCAGCTGGCGGGGCCAGAGGAATGAGCAGTTCTTC. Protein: CASSQVSWRGQRNEQFF.

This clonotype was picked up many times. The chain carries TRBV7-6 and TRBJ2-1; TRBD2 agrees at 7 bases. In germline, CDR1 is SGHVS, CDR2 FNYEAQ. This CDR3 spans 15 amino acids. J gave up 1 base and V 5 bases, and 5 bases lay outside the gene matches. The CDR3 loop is CASSPASGSYNEQFF. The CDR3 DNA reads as TGTGCCAGCAGCCCAGCTAGCGGATCCTACAATGAGCAGTTCTTC.

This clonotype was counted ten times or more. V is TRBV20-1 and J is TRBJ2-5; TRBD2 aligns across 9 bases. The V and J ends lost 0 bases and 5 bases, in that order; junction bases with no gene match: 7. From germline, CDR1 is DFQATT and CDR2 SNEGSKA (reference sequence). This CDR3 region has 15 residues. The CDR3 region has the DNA TGCAGTGCTAGAGATCGCCTAGCGGGGACGGAGACCCAGTACTTC. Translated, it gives CSARDRLAGTETQYF.

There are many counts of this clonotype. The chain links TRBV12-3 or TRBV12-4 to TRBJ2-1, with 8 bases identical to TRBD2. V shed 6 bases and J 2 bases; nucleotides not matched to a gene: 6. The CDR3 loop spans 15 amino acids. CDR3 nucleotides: TGTGCCAGCAGAAATGGACTAGCCCCCTACAATGAGCAGTTCTTC. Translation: CASRNGLAPYNEQFF.

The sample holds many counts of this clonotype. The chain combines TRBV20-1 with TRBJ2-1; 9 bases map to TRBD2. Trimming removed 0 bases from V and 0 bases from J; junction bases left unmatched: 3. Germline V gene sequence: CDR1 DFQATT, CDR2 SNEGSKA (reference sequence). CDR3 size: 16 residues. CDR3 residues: CSAREGLAVSYNEQFF. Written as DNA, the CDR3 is TGCAGTGCTAGAGAGGGACTAGCCGTCTCCTACAATGAGCAGTTCTTC.

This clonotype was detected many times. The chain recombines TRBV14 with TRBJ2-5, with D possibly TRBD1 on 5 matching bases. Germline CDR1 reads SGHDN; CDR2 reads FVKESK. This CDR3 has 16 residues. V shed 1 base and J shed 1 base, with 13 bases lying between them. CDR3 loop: CASSQGGARFQETQYF. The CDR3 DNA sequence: TGTGCCAGCAGCCAAGGGGGCGCCCGATTCCAAGAGACCCAGTACTTC.

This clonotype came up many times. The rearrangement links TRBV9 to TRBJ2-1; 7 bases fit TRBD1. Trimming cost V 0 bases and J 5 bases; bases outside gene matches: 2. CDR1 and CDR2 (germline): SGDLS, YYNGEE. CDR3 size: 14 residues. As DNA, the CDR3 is TGTGCCAGCAGCGTAGGGGACAGCAACAATGAGCAGTTCTTC. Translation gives CASSVGDSNNEQFF.

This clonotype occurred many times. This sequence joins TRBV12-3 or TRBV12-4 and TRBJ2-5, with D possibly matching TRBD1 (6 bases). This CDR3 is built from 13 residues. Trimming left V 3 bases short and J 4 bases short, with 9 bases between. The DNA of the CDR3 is TGTGCCAGCAGTTTGAACAGGGCAGAGACCCAGTACTTC. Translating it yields CASSLNRAETQYF.

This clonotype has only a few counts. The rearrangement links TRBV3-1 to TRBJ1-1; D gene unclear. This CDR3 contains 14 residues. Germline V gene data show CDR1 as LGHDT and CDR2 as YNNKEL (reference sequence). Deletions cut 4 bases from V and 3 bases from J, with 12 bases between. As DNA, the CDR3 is TGTGCCAGCAGCCGAAAGGTCCAGGACACTGAAGCTTTCTTT. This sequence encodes CASSRKVQDTEAFF.

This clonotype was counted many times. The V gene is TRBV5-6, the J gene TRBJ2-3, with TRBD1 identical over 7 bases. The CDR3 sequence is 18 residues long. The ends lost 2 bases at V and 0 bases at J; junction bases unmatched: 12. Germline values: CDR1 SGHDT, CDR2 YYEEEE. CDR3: CASSLGGFYTSSTDTQYF. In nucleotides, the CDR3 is TGTGCCAGCAGCTTAGGGGGCTTTTATACTTCTAGCACAGATACGCAGTATTTT.

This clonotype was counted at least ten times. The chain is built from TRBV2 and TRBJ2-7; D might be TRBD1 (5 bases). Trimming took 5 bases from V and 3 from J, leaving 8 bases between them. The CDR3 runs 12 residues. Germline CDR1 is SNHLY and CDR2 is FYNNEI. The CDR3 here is CASSRQGYEQYV. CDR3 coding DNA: TGTGCCAGCAGTCGGCAGGGCTACGAGCAGTACGTC.

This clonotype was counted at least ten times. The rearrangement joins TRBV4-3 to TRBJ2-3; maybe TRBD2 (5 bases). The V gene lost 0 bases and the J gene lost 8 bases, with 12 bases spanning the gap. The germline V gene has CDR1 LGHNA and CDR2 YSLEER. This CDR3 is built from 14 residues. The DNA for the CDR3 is TGCGCCAGCAGCCAAGACACTAGAACCGTTACGCAGTATTTT. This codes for CASSQDTRTVTQYF.

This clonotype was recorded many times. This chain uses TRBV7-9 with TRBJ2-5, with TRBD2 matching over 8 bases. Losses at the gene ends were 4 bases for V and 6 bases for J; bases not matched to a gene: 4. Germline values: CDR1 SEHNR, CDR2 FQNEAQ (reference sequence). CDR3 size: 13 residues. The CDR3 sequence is CASSSGGAKTQYF. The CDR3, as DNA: TGTGCCAGCAGCTCCGGGGGGGCCAAGACCCAGTACTTC.